This T cell receptor (beta chain) stems from a study of siplizumab effects on memory and regulatory T cells. Whole-study findings and limits: Memory cells seemed less diverse than naive T cells, which seemed major alloresponse contributors. Researchers could map only a minor fraction of alloreactive clones to unstimulated subsets.

J gave up 4 bases and V 6 bases, and 12 bases lay outside the gene matches. The CDR3 has 16 amino acids. Germline loops: CDR1 MNHEY, CDR2 SVGAGI. Profiling relied on immunoSEQ multiplex PCR, and the TCRdb table lists in-frame clones only, not all of them. The sample lists 80,000 to 130,000 clones; less than 95% were seen once. Turning to this clone: Its cognate antigen is unknown.

The sequenced material came from Tregs sorted from blood. The TCR originated in a human donor in good health. The chain joins TRBV6-5 to TRBJ2-1, with 7 bases aligning to TRBD1. The DNA for the CDR3 is TGTGCCAGCAGCTACCTTCGGGACAGAGCGTACAATGAGCAGTTCTTC. As protein: CASSYLRDRAYNEQFF.